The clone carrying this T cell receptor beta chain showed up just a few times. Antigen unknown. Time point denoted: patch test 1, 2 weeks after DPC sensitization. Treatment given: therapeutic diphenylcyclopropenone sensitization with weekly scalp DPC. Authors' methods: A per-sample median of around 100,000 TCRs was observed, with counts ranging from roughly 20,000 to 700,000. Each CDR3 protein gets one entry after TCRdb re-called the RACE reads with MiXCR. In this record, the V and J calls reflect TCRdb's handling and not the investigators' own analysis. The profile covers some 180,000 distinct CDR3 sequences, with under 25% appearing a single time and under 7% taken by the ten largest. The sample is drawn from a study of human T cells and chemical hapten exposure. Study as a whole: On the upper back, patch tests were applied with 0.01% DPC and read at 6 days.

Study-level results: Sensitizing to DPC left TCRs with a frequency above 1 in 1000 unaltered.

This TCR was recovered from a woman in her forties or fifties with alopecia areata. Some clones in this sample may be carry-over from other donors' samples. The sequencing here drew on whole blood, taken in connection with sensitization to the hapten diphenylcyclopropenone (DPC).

The CDR3 spells CASLRSVGTELWGNQPQHF. In DNA, the CDR3 is TGTGCCAGCCTGAGGTCGGTCGGGACCGAGCTTTGGGGCAATCAGCCCCAGCATTTT. The V and J genes are TRBV12-3 or TRBV12-4 and TRBJ1-5; possibly TRBD1 for D (5 bases). The V and J ends lost 8 bases and 2 bases respectively, with 28 bases between them. The CDR3 runs to 19 residues.